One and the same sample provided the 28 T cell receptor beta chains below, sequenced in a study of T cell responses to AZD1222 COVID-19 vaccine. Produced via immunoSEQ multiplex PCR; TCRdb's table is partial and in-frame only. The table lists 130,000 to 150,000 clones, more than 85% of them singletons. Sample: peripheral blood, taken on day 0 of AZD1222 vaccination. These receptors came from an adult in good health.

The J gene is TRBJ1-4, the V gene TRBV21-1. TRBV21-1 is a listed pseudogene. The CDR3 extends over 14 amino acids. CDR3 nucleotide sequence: TGTGCCAGCAGCAAAGGGGAACGGGATGAAAAACTGTTTTTT. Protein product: CASSKGERDEKLFF.

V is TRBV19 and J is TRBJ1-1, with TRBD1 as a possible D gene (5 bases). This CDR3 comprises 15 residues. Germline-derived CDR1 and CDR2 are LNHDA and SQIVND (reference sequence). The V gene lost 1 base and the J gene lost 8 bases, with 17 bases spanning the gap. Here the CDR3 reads CASSIGSGDGAEAFF. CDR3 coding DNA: TGTGCCAGTAGTATAGGTTCGGGGGATGGGGCCGAAGCTTTCTTT. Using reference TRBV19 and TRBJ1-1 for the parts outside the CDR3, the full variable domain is DGGITQSPKYLFRKEGQNVTLSCEQNLNHDAMYWYRQDPGQGLRLIYYSQIVNDFQKGDIAEGYSVSREKKESFPLTVTSAQKNPTAFYLCASSIGSGDGAEAFFGQGTRLTVV.

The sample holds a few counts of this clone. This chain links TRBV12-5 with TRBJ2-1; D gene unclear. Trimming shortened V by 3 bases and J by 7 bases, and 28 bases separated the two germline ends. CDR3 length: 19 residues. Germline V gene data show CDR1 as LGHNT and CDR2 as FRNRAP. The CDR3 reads CASGLGPVPGDNQRNEQFF. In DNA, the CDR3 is TGTGCTAGTGGTTTAGGTCCGGTCCCTGGCGACAACCAACGGAATGAGCAGTTCTTC.

CDR3 in DNA: TGTGCCAGCAGTTTACAGCGGCCCCTCATGGGGGCCAAAAACATTCAGTACTTC. As protein: CASSLQRPLMGAKNIQYF. The chain combines TRBV27 with TRBJ2-4; perhaps TRBD2 as D (5 bases). The CDR3 is 18 amino acids. The V end lost 2 bases, the J end lost 1 base, and 18 bases lay between the germline ends. CDR1 and CDR2 (germline): MNHEY, SMNVEV (reference sequence).

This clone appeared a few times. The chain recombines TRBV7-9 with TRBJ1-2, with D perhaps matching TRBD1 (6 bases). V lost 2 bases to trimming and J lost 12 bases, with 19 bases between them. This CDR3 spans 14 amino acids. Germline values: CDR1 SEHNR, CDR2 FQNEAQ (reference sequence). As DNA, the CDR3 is TGTGCCAGCAGCTTACGGACGGACTCAAGGGGGGACACCTTC. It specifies CASSLRTDSRGDTF.

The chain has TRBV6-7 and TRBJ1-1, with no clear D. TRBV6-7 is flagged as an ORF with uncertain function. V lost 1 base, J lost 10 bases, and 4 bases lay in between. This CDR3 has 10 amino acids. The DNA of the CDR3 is TGTGCCAGCAGTTACTATGGAGCTTTCTTT. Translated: CASSYYGAFF.

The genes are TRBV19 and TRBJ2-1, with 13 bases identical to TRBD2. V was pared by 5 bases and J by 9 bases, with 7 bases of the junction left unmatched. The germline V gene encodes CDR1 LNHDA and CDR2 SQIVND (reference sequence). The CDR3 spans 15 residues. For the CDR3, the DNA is TGTGCCAGTAGTCCACGGACTAGCGGGAGAGGTGAGCAGTTCTTC. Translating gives CASSPRTSGRGEQFF.

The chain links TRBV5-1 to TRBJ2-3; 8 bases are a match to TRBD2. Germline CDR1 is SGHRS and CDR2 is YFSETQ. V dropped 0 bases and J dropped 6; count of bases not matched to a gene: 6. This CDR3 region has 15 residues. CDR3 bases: TGCGCCAGCAGCTTGGTCCATGGCGGGAGGGATACGCAGTATTTT. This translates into CASSLVHGGRDTQYF.

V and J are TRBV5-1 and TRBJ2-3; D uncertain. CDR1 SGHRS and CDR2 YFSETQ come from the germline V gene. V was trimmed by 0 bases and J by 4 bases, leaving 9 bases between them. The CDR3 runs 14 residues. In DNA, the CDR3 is TGCGCCAGCAGCTTGGGAGGTGAAGCAGATACGCAGTATTTT. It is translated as CASSLGGEADTQYF. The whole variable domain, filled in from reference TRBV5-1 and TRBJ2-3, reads KAGVTQTPRYLIKTRGQQVTLSCSPISGHRSVSWYQQTPGQGLQFLFEYFSETQRNKGNFPGRFSGRQFSNSRSEMNVSTLELGDSALYLCASSLGGEADTQYFGPGTRLTVL.

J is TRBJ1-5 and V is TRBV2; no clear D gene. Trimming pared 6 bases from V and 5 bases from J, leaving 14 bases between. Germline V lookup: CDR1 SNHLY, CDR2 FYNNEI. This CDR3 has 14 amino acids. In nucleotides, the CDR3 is TGTGCCAGCAGACGTAGGAACGCCGATCAGCCCCAGCATTTT. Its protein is CASRRRNADQPQHF.

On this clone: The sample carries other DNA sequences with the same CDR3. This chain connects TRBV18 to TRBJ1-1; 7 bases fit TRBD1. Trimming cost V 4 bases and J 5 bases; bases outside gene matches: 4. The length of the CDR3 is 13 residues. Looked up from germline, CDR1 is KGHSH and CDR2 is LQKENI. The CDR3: CASSQGARTEAFF. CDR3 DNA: TGTGCCAGCTCACAGGGGGCGCGGACTGAAGCTTTCTTT.

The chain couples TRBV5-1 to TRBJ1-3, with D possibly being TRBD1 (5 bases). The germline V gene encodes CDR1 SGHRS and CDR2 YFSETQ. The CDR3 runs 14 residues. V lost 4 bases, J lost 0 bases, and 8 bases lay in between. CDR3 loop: CASSDSGSGNTIYF. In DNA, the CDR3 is TGCGCCAGCAGCGACAGTGGCTCTGGAAACACCATATATTTT. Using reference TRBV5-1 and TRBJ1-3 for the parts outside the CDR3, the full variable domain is KAGVTQTPRYLIKTRGQQVTLSCSPISGHRSVSWYQQTPGQGLQFLFEYFSETQRNKGNFPGRFSGRQFSNSRSEMNVSTLELGDSALYLCASSDSGSGNTIYFGEGSWLTVV.

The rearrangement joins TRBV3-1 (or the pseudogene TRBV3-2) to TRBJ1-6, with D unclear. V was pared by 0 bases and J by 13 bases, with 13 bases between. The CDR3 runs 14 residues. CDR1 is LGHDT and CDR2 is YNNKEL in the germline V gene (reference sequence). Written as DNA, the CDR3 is TGTGCCAGCAGCCAAGACACGGCGCGGAGGCCCCTCCACTTT. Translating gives CASSQDTARRPLHF.

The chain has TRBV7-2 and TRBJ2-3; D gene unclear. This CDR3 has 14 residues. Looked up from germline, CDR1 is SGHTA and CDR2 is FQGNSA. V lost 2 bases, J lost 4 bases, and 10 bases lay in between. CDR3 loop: CASSLFTLPDTQYF. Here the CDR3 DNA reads TGTGCCAGCAGCTTATTTACGTTACCAGATACGCAGTATTTT. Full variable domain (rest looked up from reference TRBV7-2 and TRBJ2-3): GAGVSQSPSNKVTEKGKDVELRCDPISGHTALYWYRQSLGQGLEFLIYFQGNSAPDKSGLPSDRFSAERTGGSVSTLTIQRTQQEDSAVYLCASSLFTLPDTQYFGPGTRLTVL.

The CDR3 spells CASSFPSIDGGNEKLFF. CDR3 bases: TGTGCCAGCAGTTTCCCCTCAATAGACGGAGGTAATGAAAAACTGTTTTTT. The J gene is TRBJ1-4, the V gene TRBV28; unclear D gene. V was trimmed by 3 bases and J by 4 bases, leaving 18 bases between them. Germline loops: CDR1 MDHEN, CDR2 SYDVKM. The CDR3 is 17 residues long.

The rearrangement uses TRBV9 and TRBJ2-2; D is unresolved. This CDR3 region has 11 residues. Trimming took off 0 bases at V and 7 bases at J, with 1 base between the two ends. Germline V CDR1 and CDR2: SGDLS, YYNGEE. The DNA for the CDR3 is TGTGCCAGCAGCGTAGGCGGGGAGCTGTTTTTT. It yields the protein CASSVGGELFF.

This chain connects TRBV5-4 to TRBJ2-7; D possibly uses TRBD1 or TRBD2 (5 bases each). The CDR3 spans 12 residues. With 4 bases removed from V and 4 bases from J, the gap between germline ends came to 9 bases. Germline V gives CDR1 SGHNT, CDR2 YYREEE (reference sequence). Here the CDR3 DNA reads TGTGCCAGCAGCCCCGAGGGGTACGAGCAGTACTTC. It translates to CASSPEGYEQYF.

The CDR3 sequence is CSVEDGDYLRNEQYF. CDR3 nucleotides: TGCAGCGTTGAAGATGGGGACTACTTAAGGAACGAGCAGTACTTC. This chain uses TRBV29-1 with TRBJ2-7; 7 bases agree with TRBD2. V gave up 0 bases and J gave up 5 bases; unmatched junction bases: 10. Germline loops: CDR1 SQVTM, CDR2 ANQGSEA. The CDR3 is made up of 15 amino acids.

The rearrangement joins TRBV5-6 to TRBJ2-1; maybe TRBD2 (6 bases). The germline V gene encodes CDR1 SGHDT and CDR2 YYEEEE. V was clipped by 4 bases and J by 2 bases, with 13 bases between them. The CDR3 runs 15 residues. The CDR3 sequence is CASSMGSGAYNEQFF. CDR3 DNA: TGTGCCAGCAGCATGGGTAGCGGAGCCTACAATGAGCAGTTCTTC.

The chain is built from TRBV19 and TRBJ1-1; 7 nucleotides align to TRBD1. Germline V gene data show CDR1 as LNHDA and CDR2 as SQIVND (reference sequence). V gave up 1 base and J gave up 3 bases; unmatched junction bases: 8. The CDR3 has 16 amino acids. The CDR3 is CASSIGVGGRDTEAFF. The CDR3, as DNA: TGTGCCAGTAGTATAGGGGTAGGGGGCCGCGACACTGAAGCTTTCTTT.

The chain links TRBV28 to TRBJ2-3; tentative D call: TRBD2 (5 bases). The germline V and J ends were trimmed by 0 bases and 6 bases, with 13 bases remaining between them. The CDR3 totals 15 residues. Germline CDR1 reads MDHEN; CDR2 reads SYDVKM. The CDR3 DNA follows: TGTGCCAGCAGTTTATGCTCAGTCGGGGTGGATACGCAGTATTTT. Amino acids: CASSLCSVGVDTQYF.

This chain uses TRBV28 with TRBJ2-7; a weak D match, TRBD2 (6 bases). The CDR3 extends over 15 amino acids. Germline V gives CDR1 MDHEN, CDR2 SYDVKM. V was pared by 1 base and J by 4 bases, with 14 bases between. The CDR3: CASSLYGGARYEQYF. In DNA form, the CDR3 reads TGTGCCAGCAGTTTATACGGCGGGGCCCGATACGAGCAGTACTTC.

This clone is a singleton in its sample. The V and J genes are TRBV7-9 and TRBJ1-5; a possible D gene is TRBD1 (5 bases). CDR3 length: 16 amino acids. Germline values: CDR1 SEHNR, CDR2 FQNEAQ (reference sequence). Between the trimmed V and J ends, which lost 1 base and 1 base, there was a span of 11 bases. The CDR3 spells CASSLGSGLSNQPQHF. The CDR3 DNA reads TGTGCCAGCAGCTTAGGTTCAGGGTTGAGCAATCAGCCCCAGCATTTT.

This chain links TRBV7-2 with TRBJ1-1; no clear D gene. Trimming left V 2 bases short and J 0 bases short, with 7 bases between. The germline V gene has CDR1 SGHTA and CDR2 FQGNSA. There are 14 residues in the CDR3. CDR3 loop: CASSLLGLNTEAFF. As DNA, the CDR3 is TGTGCCAGCAGCTTATTGGGGTTGAACACTGAAGCTTTCTTT.

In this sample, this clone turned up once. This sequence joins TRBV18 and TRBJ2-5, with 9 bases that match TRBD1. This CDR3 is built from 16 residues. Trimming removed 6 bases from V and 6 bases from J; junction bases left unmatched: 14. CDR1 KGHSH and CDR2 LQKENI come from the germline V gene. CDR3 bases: TGTGCCAGCTCGGGAATGGACAGGGGAATTTTGAAGACCCAGTACTTC. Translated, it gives CASSGMDRGILKTQYF. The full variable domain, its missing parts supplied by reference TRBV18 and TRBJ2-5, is NAGVMQNPRHLVRRRGQEARLRCSPMKGHSHVYWYRQLPEEGLKFMVYLQKENIIDESGMPKERFSAEFPKEGPSILRIQQVVRGDSAAYFCASSGMDRGILKTQYFGPGTRLLVL.

Here the CDR3 DNA reads TGTGCCAGCAGCCCGGGGGGCGAGCTGTTTTTT. It is translated as CASSPGGELFF. This chain links TRBV7-6 with TRBJ1-4, with D perhaps matching TRBD1 (6 bases). Germline CDR1 and CDR2: SGHVS and FNYEAQ. V lost 5 bases to trimming and J lost 14 bases, with 12 bases between them. The CDR3 totals 11 residues.

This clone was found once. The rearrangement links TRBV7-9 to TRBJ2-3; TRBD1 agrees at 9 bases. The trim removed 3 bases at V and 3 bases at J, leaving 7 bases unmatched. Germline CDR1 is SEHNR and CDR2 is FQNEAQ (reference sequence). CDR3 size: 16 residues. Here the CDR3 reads CASSLHRGQGTDTQYF. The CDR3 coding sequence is TGTGCCAGCAGCTTGCACAGGGGGCAAGGAACAGATACGCAGTATTTT. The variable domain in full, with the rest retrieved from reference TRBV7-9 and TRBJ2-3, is DTGVSQNPRHKITKRGQNVTFRCDPISEHNRLYWYRQTLGQGPEFLTYFQNEAQLEKSRLLSDRFSAERPKGSFSTLEIQRTEQGDSAMYLCASSLHRGQGTDTQYFGPGTRLTVL.

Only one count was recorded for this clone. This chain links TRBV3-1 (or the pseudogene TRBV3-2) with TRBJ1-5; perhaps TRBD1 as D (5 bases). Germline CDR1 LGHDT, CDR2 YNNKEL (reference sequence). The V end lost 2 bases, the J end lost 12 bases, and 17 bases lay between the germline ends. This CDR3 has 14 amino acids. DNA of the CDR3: TGTGCCAGCAGCCAATGGGGGAGGGAAACTGTCCAGCATTTT. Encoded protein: CASSQWGRETVQHF.